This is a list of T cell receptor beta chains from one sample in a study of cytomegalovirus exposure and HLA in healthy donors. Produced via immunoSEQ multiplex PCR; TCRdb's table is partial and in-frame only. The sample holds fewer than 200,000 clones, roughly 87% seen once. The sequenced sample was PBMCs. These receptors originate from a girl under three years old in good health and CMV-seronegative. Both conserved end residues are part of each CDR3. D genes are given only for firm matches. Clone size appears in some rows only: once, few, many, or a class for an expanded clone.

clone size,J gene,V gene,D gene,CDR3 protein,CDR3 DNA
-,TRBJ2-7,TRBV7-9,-,CASSLVVAATYEQYF,TGTGCCAGCAGCTTAGTTGTTGCGGCGACCTACGAGCAGTACTTC
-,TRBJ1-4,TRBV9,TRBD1,CASSLRQGWGEKLFF,TGTGCCAGCAGCCTACGACAGGGTTGGGGTGAAAAACTGTTTTTT
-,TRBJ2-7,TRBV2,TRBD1,CASSGGTGSRYEQYF,TGTGCCAGCAGTGGGGGGACAGGGTCGCGGTACGAGCAGTACTTC
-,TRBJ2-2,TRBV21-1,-,CASSKGLQGRLTGELFF,TGTGCCAGCAGCAAAGGGCTACAGGGGCGGTTAACCGGGGAGCTGTTTTTT
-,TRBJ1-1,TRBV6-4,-,CASSETPQGTEAFF,TGTGCCAGCAGTGAAACCCCCCAGGGCACTGAAGCTTTCTTT
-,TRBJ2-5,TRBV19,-,CASSADRGGGETQYF,TGTGCCAGTAGTGCCGACCGGGGTGGGGGGGAGACCCAGTACTTC
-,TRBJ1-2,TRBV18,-,CASSPWEDGYTF,TGTGCCAGCTCACCCTGGGAGGATGGCTACACCTTC
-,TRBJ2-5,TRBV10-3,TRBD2,CAISGDGASGSSETQYF,TGTGCCATCAGTGGGGATGGGGCTAGCGGGAGTTCAGAGACCCAGTACTTC
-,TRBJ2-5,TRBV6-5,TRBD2,CAVAGGRETQYF,TGTGCGGTAGCGGGGGGACGGGAGACCCAGTACTTC
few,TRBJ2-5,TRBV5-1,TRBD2,CASSPRGGGETQYF,TGCGCCAGCAGCCCGCGGGGGGGCGGGGAGACCCAGTACTTC
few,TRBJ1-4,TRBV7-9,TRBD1,CASSPGGQGYNEKLFF,TGTGCCAGCAGCCCCGGGGGACAGGGTTATAATGAAAAACTGTTTTTT
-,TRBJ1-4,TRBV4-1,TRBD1,CASSQDVRGMGEKLFF,TGCGCCAGCAGCCAAGATGTCAGGGGGATGGGCGAAAAACTGTTTTTT
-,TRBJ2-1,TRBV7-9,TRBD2,CASSLVASGRDEQFF,TGTGCCAGCAGCTTAGTGGCTAGCGGGAGGGATGAACAGTTCTTC
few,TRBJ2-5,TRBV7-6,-,CASSLRRDQETQYF,TGTGCCAGCAGCTTAAGGCGGGACCAAGAGACCCAGTACTTC
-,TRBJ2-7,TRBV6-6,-,CASVAGGFNYEQYF,TGTGCCAGCGTGGCTGGGGGGTTTAATTACGAGCAGTACTTC
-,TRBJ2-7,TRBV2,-,CAGRQGYEQYF,TGTGCCGGACGCCAGGGCTACGAGCAGTACTTC
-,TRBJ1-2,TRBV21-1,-,CASSKTGQGPSDYGYTF,TGTGCCAGCAGCAAAACGGGACAGGGCCCTTCCGACTATGGCTACACCTTC
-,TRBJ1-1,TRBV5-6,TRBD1,CASSYRGEAFF,TGTGCCAGCAGCTACAGGGGTGAAGCTTTCTTT
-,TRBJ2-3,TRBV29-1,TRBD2,CSVGDSGGARDTQYF,TGCAGCGTTGGTGATAGCGGGGGGGCACGAGATACGCAGTATTTT
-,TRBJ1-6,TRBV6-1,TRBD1,CASSDLGQGQSPLHF,TGTGCCAGCAGTGACTTAGGACAGGGGCAATCACCCCTCCACTTT
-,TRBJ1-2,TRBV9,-,CASSAFEGLGYTF,TGTGCCAGCAGCGCCTTTGAGGGTCTGGGCTACACCTTC
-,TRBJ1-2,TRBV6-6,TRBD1,CASSRGQGGYGYTF,TGTGCCAGCAGTCGCGGACAGGGCGGCTATGGCTACACCTTC
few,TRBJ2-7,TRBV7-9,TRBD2,CASSDGLAGVYYEQYF,TGTGCCAGCAGCGACGGACTAGCGGGGGTTTACTACGAGCAGTACTTC
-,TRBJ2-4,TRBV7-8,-,CASSIRGDPPLFFNIQYF,TGTGCCAGCAGCATACGAGGAGATCCCCCCCTTTTTTTTAACATTCAGTACTTC
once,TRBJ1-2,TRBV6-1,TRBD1,CASRWGGTGGFGYTF,TGTGCCAGCAGGTGGGGAGGGACAGGGGGCTTTGGCTACACCTTC
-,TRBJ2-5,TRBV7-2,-,CASSFQAGQETQYF,TGTGCCAGCAGCTTTCAGGCCGGCCAAGAGACCCAGTACTTC
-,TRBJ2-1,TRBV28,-,CASSPRESNEQFF,TGTGCCAGCAGTCCCCGTGAGTCCAATGAGCAGTTCTTC
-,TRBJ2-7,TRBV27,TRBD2,CASSYGREGLYEQYF,TGTGCCAGCAGTTATGGGAGGGAGGGCCTTTACGAGCAGTACTTC
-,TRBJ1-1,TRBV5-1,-,CASSPVQNTEAFF,TGCGCCAGCAGCCCAGTCCAGAACACTGAAGCTTTCTTT
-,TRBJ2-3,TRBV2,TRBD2,CASNRAGGRVDTQYF,TGTGCCAGCAACCGAGCGGGGGGCCGGGTAGATACGCAGTATTTT
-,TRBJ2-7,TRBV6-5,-,CASSYAQGSYEQYF,TGTGCCAGCAGTTACGCACAGGGTTCCTACGAGCAGTACTTC
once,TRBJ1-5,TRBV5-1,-,CASSLAGSNQPQHF,TGCGCCAGCAGCTTGGCAGGTAGCAATCAGCCCCAGCATTTT
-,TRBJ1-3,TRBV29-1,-,CSVAGAGGQSSGNTIYF,TGCAGCGTTGCCGGGGCGGGAGGCCAGAGCTCTGGAAACACCATATATTTT
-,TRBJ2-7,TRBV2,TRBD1,CASRDRGYEQYF,TGTGCCAGCAGGGACAGGGGATACGAGCAGTACTTC
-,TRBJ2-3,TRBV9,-,CASSHSSGFNTQYF,TGTGCCAGCAGCCATAGCTCGGGGTTTAATACGCAGTATTTT
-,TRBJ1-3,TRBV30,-,CAWSVVQGSSGNTIYF,TGTGCCTGGAGTGTAGTTCAGGGGAGCTCTGGAAACACCATATATTTT
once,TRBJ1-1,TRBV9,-,CASSARGYTEAFF,TGTGCCAGCAGCGCAAGGGGTTACACTGAAGCTTTCTTT
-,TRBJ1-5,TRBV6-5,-,CASRTRPGGGQPQHF,TGTGCCAGCAGGACCCGCCCGGGCGGAGGGCAGCCCCAGCATTTT
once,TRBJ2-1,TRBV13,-,CASSLPLAHEQFF,TGTGCCAGCAGCTTACCCCTAGCGCATGAGCAGTTCTTC
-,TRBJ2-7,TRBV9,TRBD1,CASSEGQGGTYEQYF,TGTGCCAGCAGCGAGGGACAGGGGGGAACCTACGAGCAGTACTTC
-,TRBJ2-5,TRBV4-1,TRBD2,CASSQVSGGQETQYF,TGCGCCAGCAGCCAAGTTAGCGGGGGCCAAGAGACCCAGTACTTC
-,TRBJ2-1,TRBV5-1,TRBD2,CASSLVAGEYNEQFF,TGCGCCAGCAGCTTGGTAGCGGGGGAGTACAATGAGCAGTTCTTC